The entry below describes one T cell receptor (beta chain). No antigen is known for it. The CDR3 consists of 19 residues. From germline, CDR1 is SGHAT and CDR2 FQNNGV. Trimming removed 7 bases from V and 5 bases from J; junction bases left unmatched: 15. The data were taken from a study of OX40 agonist ivuxolimab in advanced cancers. Study-level background: Dose-escalation patients were diagnosed with hepatocellular carcinoma, melanoma, renal cell cancer or head and neck cancer. Participants, 82.7% male, averaged about 56 years of age, ranging from about 23 to 90.

Study-wide results and limits: At 0.1 to 3.0 mg/kg, CD4+ and CD8+ blood T cells expanded clonally by week 6. CD8+ T cells averaged more expanded clones than CD4+.

The table came from immunoSEQ multiplex PCR; TCRdb's copy has only in-frame clones and leaves some out. The sample has 55,000 or so clones, about 85% seen once; the top ten hold about a sixth. The sample was CD4+ or CD8+ T cells sorted from blood, taken in a trial of the OX40 agonist ivuxolimab. V gene TRBV11-2 combines with J gene TRBJ2-1, with 15 nucleotides matching TRBD2. This clonotype originated in an adult with an advanced solid tumor such as melanoma, head and neck, liver or kidney cancer. The chain's CDR3 is CASTGGGLAGGGSHNEQFF. In DNA form, the CDR3 reads TGTGCCAGCACCGGAGGGGGACTAGCGGGAGGAGGTAGCCACAATGAGCAGTTCTTC. The full variable domain, rest sourced from reference TRBV11-2 and TRBJ2-1, is EAGVAQSPRYKIIEKRQSVAFWCNPISGHATLYWYQQILGQGPKLLIQFQNNGVVDDSQLPKDRFSAERLKGVDSTLKIQPAKLEDSAVYLCASTGGGLAGGGSHNEQFFGPGTRLTVL.